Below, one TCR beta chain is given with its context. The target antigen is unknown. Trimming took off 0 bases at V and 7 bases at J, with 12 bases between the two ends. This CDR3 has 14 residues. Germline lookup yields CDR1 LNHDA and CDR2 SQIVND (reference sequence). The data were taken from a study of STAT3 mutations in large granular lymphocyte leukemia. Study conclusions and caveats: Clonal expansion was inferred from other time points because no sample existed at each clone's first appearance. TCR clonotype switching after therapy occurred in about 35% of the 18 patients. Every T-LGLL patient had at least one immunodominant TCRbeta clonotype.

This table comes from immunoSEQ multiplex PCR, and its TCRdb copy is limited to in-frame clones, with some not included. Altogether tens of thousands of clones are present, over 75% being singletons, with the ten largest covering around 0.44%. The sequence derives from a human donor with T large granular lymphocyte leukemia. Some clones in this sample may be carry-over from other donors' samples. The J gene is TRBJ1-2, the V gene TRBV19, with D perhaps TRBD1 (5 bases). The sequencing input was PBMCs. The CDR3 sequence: CASSIDSQGGGYTF. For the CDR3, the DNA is TGTGCCAGTAGTATAGACTCGCAGGGAGGTGGCTACACCTTC.